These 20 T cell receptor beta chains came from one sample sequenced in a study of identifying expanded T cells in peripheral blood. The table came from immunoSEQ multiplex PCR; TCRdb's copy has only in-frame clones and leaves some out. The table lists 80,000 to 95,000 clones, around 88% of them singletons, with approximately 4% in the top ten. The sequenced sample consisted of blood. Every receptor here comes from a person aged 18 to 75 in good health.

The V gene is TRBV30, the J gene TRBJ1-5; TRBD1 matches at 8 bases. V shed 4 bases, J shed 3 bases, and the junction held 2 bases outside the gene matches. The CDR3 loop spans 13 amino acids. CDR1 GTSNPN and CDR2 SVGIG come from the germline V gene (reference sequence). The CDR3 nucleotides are TGTGCCTGGAATCAGGGGGCCAATCAGCCCCAGCATTTT. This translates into CAWNQGANQPQHF.

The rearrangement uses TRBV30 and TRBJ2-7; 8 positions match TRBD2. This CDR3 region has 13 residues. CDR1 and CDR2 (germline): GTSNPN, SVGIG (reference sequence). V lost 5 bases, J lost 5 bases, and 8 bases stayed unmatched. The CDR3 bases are TGTGCCTGGTTGAACGGGGGGGGAAACGAGCAGTACTTC. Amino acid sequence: CAWLNGGGNEQYF.

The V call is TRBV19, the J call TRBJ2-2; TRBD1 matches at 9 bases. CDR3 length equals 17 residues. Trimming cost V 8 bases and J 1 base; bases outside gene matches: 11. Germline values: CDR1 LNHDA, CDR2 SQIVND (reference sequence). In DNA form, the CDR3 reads TGTGCCAGTGGACCCAGGGACAGGGTAGGGAACACCGGGGAGCTGTTTTTT. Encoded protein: CASGPRDRVGNTGELFF.

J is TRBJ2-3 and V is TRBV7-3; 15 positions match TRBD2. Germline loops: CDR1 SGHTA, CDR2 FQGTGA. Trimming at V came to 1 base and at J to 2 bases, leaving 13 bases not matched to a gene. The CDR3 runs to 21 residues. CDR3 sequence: CASSLRWGRRTSGGATDTQYF. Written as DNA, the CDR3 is TGTGCCAGCAGCTTAAGATGGGGCCGGAGGACTAGCGGGGGGGCCACAGATACGCAGTATTTT.

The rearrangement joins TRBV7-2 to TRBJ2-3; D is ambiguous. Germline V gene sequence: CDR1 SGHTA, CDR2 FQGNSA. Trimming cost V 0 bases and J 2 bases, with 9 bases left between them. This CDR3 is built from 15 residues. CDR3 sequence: CASSLALAATDTQYF. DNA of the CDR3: TGTGCCAGCAGCTTAGCGCTCGCGGCCACAGATACGCAGTATTTT. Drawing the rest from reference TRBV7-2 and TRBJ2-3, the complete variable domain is GAGVSQSPSNKVTEKGKDVELRCDPISGHTALYWYRQSLGQGLEFLIYFQGNSAPDKSGLPSDRFSAERTGGSVSTLTIQRTQQEDSAVYLCASSLALAATDTQYFGPGTRLTVL.

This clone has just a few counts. Written as DNA, the CDR3 is TGTGCCAGCAGTGGGACTAGCGGGGGGGCCAATGAGCAGTTCTTC. Amino acid sequence: CASSGTSGGANEQFF. The rearrangement links TRBV6-4 to TRBJ2-1, with 15 bases fitting TRBD2. V was pared by 4 bases and J by 6 bases, with 1 base of the junction left unmatched. The length of the CDR3 is 15 residues. Germline assignment: CDR1 MRHNA and CDR2 SNTAGT.

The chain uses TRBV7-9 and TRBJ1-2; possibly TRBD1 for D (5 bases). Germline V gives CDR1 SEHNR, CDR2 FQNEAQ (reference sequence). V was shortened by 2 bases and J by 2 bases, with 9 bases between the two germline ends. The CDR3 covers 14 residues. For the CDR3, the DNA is TGTGCCAGCAGCTTATTGGGGGTAAACTATGGCTACACCTTC. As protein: CASSLLGVNYGYTF.

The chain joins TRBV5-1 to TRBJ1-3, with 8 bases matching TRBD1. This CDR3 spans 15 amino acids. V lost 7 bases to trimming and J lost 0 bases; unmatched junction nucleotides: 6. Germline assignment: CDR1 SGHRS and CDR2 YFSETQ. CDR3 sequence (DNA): TGCGCCAGCCGGACAGGGCCTCACTCTGGAAACACCATATATTTT. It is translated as CASRTGPHSGNTIYF. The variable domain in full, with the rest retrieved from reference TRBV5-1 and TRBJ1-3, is KAGVTQTPRYLIKTRGQQVTLSCSPISGHRSVSWYQQTPGQGLQFLFEYFSETQRNKGNFPGRFSGRQFSNSRSEMNVSTLELGDSALYLCASRTGPHSGNTIYFGEGSWLTVV.

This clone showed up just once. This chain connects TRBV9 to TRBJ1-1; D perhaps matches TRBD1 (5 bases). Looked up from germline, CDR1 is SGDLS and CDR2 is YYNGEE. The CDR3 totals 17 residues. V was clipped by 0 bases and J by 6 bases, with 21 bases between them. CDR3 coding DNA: TGTGCCAGCAGCGTAGATGGCAGACAGACCGGGAGCGCTGAAGCTTTCTTT. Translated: CASSVDGRQTGSAEAFF.

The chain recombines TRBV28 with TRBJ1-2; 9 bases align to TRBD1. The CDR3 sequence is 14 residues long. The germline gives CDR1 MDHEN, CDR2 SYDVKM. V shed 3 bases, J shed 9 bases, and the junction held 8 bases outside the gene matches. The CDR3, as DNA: TGTGCCAGCAGTTTCCGGGGACAGGGACCGAGCTACACCTTC. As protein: CASSFRGQGPSYTF.

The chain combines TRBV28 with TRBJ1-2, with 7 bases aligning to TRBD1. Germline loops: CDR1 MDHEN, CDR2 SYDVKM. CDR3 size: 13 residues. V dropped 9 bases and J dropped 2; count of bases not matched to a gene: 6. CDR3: CASRDRENYGYTF. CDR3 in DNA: TGTGCCAGTCGAGACAGGGAGAACTATGGCTACACCTTC.

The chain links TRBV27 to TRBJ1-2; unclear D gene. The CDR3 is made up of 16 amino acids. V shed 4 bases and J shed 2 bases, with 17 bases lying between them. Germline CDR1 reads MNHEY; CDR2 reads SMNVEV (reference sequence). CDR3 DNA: TGTGCCAGCAGTTCCCTCCCTCTTTATCTGAACTATGGCTACACCTTC. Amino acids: CASSSLPLYLNYGYTF.

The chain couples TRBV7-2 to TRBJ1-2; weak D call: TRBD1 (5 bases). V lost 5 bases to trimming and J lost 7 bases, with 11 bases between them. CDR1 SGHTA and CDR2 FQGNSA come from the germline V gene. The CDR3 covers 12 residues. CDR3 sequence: CASSRVQGGYTF. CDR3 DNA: TGTGCCAGCAGCCGAGTGCAGGGTGGCTACACCTTC.

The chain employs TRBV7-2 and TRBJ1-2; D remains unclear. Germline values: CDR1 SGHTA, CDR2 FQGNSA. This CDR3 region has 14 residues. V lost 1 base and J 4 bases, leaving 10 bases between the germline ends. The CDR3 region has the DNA TGTGCCAGCAGCTTAGTGGGTTCGGGCTATGGCTACACCTTC. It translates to CASSLVGSGYGYTF.

CDR3 region: CAWDRGPMNTEAFF. CDR3 nucleotides: TGTGCCTGGGACAGGGGCCCCATGAACACTGAAGCTTTCTTT. The chain uses TRBV30 and TRBJ1-1; 8 bases match TRBD1. Per germline, CDR1 GTSNPN and CDR2 SVGIG (reference sequence). The CDR3 has 14 residues. J gave up 0 bases and V 5 bases, and 5 bases lay outside the gene matches.

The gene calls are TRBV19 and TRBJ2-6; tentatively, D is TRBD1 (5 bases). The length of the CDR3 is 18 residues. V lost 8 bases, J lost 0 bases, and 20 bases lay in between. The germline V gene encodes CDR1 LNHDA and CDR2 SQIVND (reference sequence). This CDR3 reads CASGEDSLTPSGANVLTF. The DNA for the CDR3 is TGTGCCAGTGGGGAAGACAGTCTGACACCCTCTGGGGCCAACGTCCTGACTTTC.

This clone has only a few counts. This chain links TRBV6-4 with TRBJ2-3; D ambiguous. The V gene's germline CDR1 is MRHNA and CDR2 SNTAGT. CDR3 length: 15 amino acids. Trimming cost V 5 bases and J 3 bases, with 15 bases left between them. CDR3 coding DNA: TGTGCCAGCAGTTCGACTCCCGAAGGGACAGATACGCAGTATTTT. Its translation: CASSSTPEGTDTQYF.

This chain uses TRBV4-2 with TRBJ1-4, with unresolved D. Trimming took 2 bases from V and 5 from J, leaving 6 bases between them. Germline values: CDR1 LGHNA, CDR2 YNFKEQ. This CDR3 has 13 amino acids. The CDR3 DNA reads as TGTGCCAGCAGCCAACCCGGAAATGAAAAACTGTTTTTT. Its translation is CASSQPGNEKLFF.

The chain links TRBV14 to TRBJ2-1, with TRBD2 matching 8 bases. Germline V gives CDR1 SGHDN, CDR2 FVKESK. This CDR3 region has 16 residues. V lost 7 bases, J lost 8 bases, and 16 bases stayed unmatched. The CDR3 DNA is TGTGCCAGCACAAATCCGGGGGGGACTACACAGTATGAGCAGTTCTTC. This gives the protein CASTNPGGTTQYEQFF.

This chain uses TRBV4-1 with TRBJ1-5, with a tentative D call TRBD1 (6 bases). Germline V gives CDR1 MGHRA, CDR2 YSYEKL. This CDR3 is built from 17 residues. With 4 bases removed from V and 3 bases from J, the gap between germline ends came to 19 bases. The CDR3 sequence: CASSPRGPSQINQPQHF. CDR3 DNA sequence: TGCGCCAGCAGCCCCAGGGGCCCAAGCCAAATCAATCAGCCCCAGCATTTT.